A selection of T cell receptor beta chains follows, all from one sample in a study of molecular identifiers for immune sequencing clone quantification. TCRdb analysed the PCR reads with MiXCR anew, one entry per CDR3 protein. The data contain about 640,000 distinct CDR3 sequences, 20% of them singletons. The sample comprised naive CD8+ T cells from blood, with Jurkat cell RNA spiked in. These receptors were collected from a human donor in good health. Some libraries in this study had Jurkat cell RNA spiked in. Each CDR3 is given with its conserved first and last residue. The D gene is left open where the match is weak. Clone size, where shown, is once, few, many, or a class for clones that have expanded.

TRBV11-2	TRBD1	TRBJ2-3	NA	CASSLGYRTGEDTDTQYF	TGTGCCAGCAGCTTAGGGTATAGGACAGGGGAAGACACAGATACGCAGTATTTT
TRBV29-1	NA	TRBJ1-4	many	CSVESGATNEKLFF	TGCAGCGTTGAATCAGGGGCAACTAATGAAAAACTGTTTTTT
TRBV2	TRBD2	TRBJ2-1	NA	CASRGTSGRSGEQFF	TGTGCCAGCAGGGGAACTAGCGGGAGAAGTGGTGAGCAGTTCTTC
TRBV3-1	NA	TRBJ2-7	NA	CASSQGLFYEQYF	TGTGCCAGCAGCCAAGGGTTATTCTACGAGCAGTACTTC
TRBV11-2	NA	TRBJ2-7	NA	CATNAKVAGDSYEQYF	TGTGCCACCAACGCAAAGGTGGCAGGGGACTCCTACGAGCAGTACTTC
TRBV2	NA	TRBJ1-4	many	CASMDGNNEKLFF	TGTGCCAGCATGGACGGAAATAATGAAAAACTGTTTTTT
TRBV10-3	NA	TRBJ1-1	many	CAISERRDPIEAFF	TGTGCCATCAGTGAGAGGCGGGACCCTATTGAAGCTTTCTTT
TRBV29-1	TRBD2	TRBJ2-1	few	CSVEDGTTQWQFF	TGCAGCGTTGAAGATGGGACTACCCAATGGCAGTTCTTC
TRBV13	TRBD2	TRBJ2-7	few	CASSPGGSGIHEQYF	TGTGCCAGCAGCCCCGGGGGTAGCGGGATTCACGAGCAGTACTTC
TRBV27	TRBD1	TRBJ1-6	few	CASSTGTGGYNSPLHF	TGTGCCAGCAGCACCGGGACAGGGGGATATAATTCACCCCTCCACTTT
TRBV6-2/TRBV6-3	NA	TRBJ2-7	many	CASSYGTYSEQYF	TGTGCCAGCAGTTACGGGACGTATTCCGAGCAGTACTTC
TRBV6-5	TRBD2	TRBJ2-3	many	CASSYFTGTSGDSTDTQYF	TGTGCCAGCAGTTACTTCACCGGGACTAGCGGAGACAGCACAGATACGCAGTATTTT
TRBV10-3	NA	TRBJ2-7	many	CAISESSGKSYEQYF	TGTGCCATCAGTGAGTCGTCAGGGAAATCCTACGAGCAGTACTTC
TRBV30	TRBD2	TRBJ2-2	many	CAWIVFGTSGYEAGELFF	TGTGCCTGGATAGTGTTTGGGACTAGCGGTTACGAGGCCGGGGAGCTGTTTTTT
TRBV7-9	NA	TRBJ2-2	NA	CASSPGGSTTDTGELFF	TGTGCCAGCAGCCCTGGGGGAAGTACCACGGACACCGGGGAGCTGTTTTTT
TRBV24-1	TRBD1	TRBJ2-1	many	CATSDPKPTGQEASYNEQFF	TGTGCCACCAGTGATCCAAAACCGACCGGACAGGAGGCCTCCTACAATGAGCAGTTCTTC
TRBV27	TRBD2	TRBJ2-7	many	CASSLGGDRSYEQYF	TGTGCCAGCAGTTTAGGGGGGGACCGGTCCTACGAGCAGTACTTC
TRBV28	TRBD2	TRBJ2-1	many	CATTSGRGNEQFF	TGTGCCACAACTAGCGGGAGAGGAAATGAGCAGTTCTTC
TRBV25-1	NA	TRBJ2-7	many	CASSESASFYEQYF	TGTGCCAGCAGTGAATCGGCTAGTTTTTACGAGCAGTACTTC
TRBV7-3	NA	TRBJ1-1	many	CASSLTGGGTEAFF	TGTGCCAGCAGTTTGACCGGGGGAGGCACTGAAGCTTTCTTT
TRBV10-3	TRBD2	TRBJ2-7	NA	CAISKSNSGGSSYEQYF	TGTGCCATCAGTAAGTCGAATAGCGGGGGATCCTCCTACGAGCAGTACTTC
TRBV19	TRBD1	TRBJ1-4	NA	CASSAGTGANEKLFF	TGTGCCAGTAGTGCGGGGACAGGGGCTAATGAAAAACTGTTTTTT
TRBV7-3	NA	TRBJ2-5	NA	CASSLTAVETQYF	TGTGCCAGCAGCTTAACCGCCGTGGAGACCCAGTACTTC
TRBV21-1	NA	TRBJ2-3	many	CASPKSGLADPSSTDTQYF	TGTGCCAGCCCCAAGTCGGGACTAGCGGATCCGAGTAGCACAGATACGCAGTATTTT
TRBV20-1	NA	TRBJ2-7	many	CSARERSGASPYEQYF	TGCAGTGCTAGAGAGAGATCGGGGGCCAGCCCTTACGAGCAGTACTTC
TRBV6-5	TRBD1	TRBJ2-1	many	CASSSGTGDDEQFF	TGTGCCAGCAGTTCCGGGACAGGGGACGATGAGCAGTTCTTC
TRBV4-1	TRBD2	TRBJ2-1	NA	CASSQTSGLAGVSNEQFF	TGCGCCAGCAGCCAGACATCGGGACTAGCGGGAGTTAGCAATGAGCAGTTCTTC
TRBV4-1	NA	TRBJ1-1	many	CASSQVGGRVTEAFF	TGCGCCAGCAGCCAAGTGGGGGGAAGGGTCACTGAAGCTTTCTTT